This entry concerns a single TCR beta chain. Its antigen remains unidentified. Base qualities are not at hand, and no much larger clone is one base apart. The data stem from a study of cytomegalovirus exposure and HLA in healthy donors (dated by TCRdb to 2016 to 2017). General notes on the study: According to an earlier analysis of several hundred of the donors, 150 million to 200 million T cells yielded 95 million to 140 million unique TCR beta sequences and about 300 Gb of sequence data. HLA typing included class I and class II loci at four-digit resolution. In addition to the first cohort of about 650 subjects, a separate validation cohort of around 110 different subjects was used. Among about 370 genotyped donors of the cohort, an average of approximately 220,000 unique TCR beta nucleotide sequences was sequenced per donor, of which about 19% were non-productive. The study was designed to test whether signatures of past pathogen exposure could be identified by cataloging public T cell receptors. To predict cytomegalovirus infection status, the study combined high-throughput TCR immunosequencing, statistical association of individual TCRs with disease status, and machine learning. Donor age, sex, ethnicity and CMV serostatus were compiled alongside the repertoire data. Because of strong linkage in the cohort, four to six DR-DQ haplotypes were treated as single units for association and clustering. To study patterns of TCR occurrence, a later analysis re-analyzed previously published TCR beta repertoires from 650 to 750 donors and added high-resolution HLA genotyping. The study profiled the T cell repertoires of 500 to 800 subjects by immunosequencing and related them to cytomegalovirus serostatus. All discovery cohort repertoires had been generated on a single sequencing platform. A later genetic analysis used genome-wide SNP genotypes for about 55% of the 666 donors, treating that subset as a discovery cohort. In the later analysis, no new phenotypic data were used to find candidate immune exposures; instead, reliance was placed on TCR beta sequences and their occurrence across donors. Among the roughly 400 genotyped donors, about 83% belonged to the genetic ancestry cluster associated with self-reported Caucasian donors. To decide whether each TCR beta V gene segment behaved as functional or pseudogenic, an earlier analysis of fewer than 750 of the donors relied on high-throughput TCR beta sequencing. Typing coverage varied by locus: about 629-640 donors for A, B, C, DRB1 and DQB1; roughly 520 for DQA1; about 590 for DPA1; 400 to 480 for DPB1. An early release that covered 640 HLA-typed donors contained around 330 gigabases of sequencing data and around 80 million unique TCR sequences. Broad study findings and their caveats: Some IMGT-functional V segments, including TRBV6-2 and TRBV6-3, could not be told apart with the 87-base-pair reads, so those segments were excluded. This cohort had only TCR beta chains sequenced, and the lack of alpha or paired-chain data limited which features could be detected. Linkage disequilibrium might explain the correlated functional status among segregating V segments, but an unknown experimental factor could not be excluded. Compared with the roughly 670-donor mean, donors in an Asian-associated ancestry cluster had fewer N-insertions in productive TCRs, according to a later genetic analysis. In an earlier analysis of about 600 of the donors, most TCR beta V segments appeared in productive rearrangements about 87% or about 30% of the time, broadly matching IMGT annotations. The classifier was reported to diagnose cytomegalovirus status with high specificity and sensitivity in both the original and validation cohorts. The authors suggested that the approach could potentially be generalized to other disease states and immunological phenotypes. In a later analysis, several top co-occurrence clusters were reported to appear linked to parvovirus B19, influenza, CMV and Epstein-Barr virus. Because some donors lacked HLA typing at each locus, the association tests relied only on the typed subset. A further reported finding was that TCR beta sequences accurately predicted the HLA-A and HLA-B alleles for most subjects in the first cohort. In a later analysis, the rate of TCR association differed among HLA loci, with DRB1 alleles having the most associated TCRs and HLA-C alleles having the fewest. A later analysis found that most CMV-associated TCR beta chains appeared HLA-restricted, with HLA associations seemingly driven largely by CMV exposure. Most TCR sequences were seen in very few donors, while some public TCRs were found in many individuals. Sequencing depth was assumed to be roughly uniform across donors in the presence/absence analyses, though that assumption may not hold. In the study, some 160 TCR beta chains were listed as associated with cytomegalovirus. In a later analysis, over 15,000 TCR beta sequences were associated with specific HLA alleles at a false discovery rate of 0.05. In vitro tests confirmed that a few of the cytomegalovirus-associated TCR beta chains recognize cytomegalovirus antigens. Because counts were too low, seventeen rarely observed V segments, including chromosome 9 orphons, were excluded from the earlier analysis of around 640 of the donors. A cluster of highly shared sequence variants was judged likely to represent a technical artifact of the sequencing pipeline. For the cohort, immune exposure information was limited to CMV serostatus. In a later genetic analysis, a missense DCLRE1C variant was associated with V-gene and J-gene trimming of TCR beta chains, and the association was replicated in an independent cohort. A later analysis found that HLA-associated TCR beta chains were more clonally expanded and had lower generation probabilities than equally common non-associated chains. When HLA alleles, especially DR and DQ, strongly co-occurred, attributing TCR associations to individual alleles was difficult.

Libraries were constructed by the immunoSEQ multiplex PCR assay. The multiplex PCR relied on a mix of 60 forward primers for TCR Vbeta segments and 13 reverse primers for TCR Jbeta segments. The CDR3 region of rearranged TCR beta genes was amplified from genomic DNA by a multiplex PCR assay. Amplified TCR beta libraries were sequenced as 87-base-pair reads on the Illumina HiSeq System. In the source study's methods: A later analysis counted 75 million to 100 million unique TCR beta chains across the 640 or so repertoires, and 10 million to 12 million of these chains were shared by at least two donors. Raw reads were error-corrected and collapsed into unique sequences by a nearest-neighbor algorithm in which closely related sequences were merged to remove PCR and sequencing errors. CDR3 sequences were aligned to IMGT reference sequences to assign V, D and J gene segments. Each retained sequence needed at least a six-nucleotide match to both a V gene segment and a J gene segment. A rearrangement counted as productive if the CDR3 had no stop codons and remained in frame with V and J, and every other rearrangement counted as non-productive. Following IMGT convention, CDR3 was defined as the stretch from the second conserved V-encoded cysteine up to the conserved J-encoded phenylalanine. In an earlier analysis of more than 550 of the donors, sequences lacking an unambiguous match to a single V gene segment were excluded. In an earlier analysis of several hundred of the donors, V segments were called functional above 56.7% productive rearrangements and were called segregating when the between-donor standard deviation exceeded 5%. To diagnose cytomegalovirus status from the catalog of TCR beta chain sequences, a statistical classification framework was built. In a later analysis, TCR nucleotide sequences were compared against IMGT/GENE-DB human TR gene sequences so that V and J genes could be assigned. Using the TCRdist pipeline, a later analysis assigned CDR3 sequences along with most-parsimonious VDJ recombination scenarios. In a later analysis, each TCR beta chain was defined by its CDR3 amino acid sequence together with its V-gene family, and reads lacking a unique V-gene family were excluded. In a later analysis, a few hundred highly shared, low-generation-probability nucleotide sequences were removed to address suspected cross-contamination and a sequencing artifact. In a later analysis, a clonal expansion index was calculated for each public chain from normalized within-repertoire ranks of inferred template counts. In a later analysis, generation probabilities were computed with a VDJ recombination model fitted to out-of-frame rearrangements, and the resulting probabilities were checked against IGoR. A later analysis scored TCR-TCR, TCR-HLA and TCR-CMV co-occurrence with hypergeometric tests, applying a repertoire-size bias correction to TCR pairs. False discovery rates were estimated in a later analysis by permuting HLA or CMV assignments 20 times. In a later analysis, co-occurring TCRs were grouped using DBSCAN, and TCRdist sequence similarity was added for clustering within HLA-allele-positive subsets. Repertoires with fewer than 30,000 or more than 120,000 public chains, plus five repertoires with anomalous nucleotide sharing, were excluded from co-occurrence clustering. The table comes from immuneACCESS by way of TCRdb, which keeps in-frame sequences with V and J called. Part of the clones is missing from these tables; in studies checked, under half for an unresolved V gene and the rest for unknown reasons. V, J and clone size reflect that table, while D and trimming were determined from the DNA. The sample table records around 60,000 clones; 75% to 85% of these occur just once. The ten largest clones represent 51% of the sample.

The cohort was made up of approximately 670 healthy bone marrow donors. Cohort members were all nominally healthy when sampled, although unrecorded immune exposures were likely present. The donor tested CMV seropositive and was one of the 289 seropositive cohort members. A peripheral blood sample was collected from each donor, and TCR beta sequencing was performed on peripheral blood mononuclear cells. The Qiagen DNeasy Blood Extraction Kit was used to extract genomic DNA from the blood cell samples. From cysteine to phenylalanine, the CDR3 is 14 amino acids long. Only the CDR3 part of the read is kept: 42 bases, read in frame from the first base. Per the germline V gene, SGHTA is the CDR1 and FQGTGA is the CDR2. V ends up 3 bases short and J 7 bases short, with an unmatched junction base count of 2.

Sequencing was done on a sample of PBMCs. The receptor was derived from a man between 50 and 59 years old in good health and CMV-seropositive. Recombination joined TRBV7-3 with TRBJ2-1, with 11 junctional bases fitting TRBD2. The CDR3 sequence is CASSFSGGGNEQFF. The DNA reads as follows: TGTGCCAGCAGCTTTAGCGGGGGGGGTAATGAGCAGTTCTTC.